This T cell receptor (beta chain) came from a study of PD-1 blockade in classical Hodgkin lymphoma. Overall study context: Patients received nivolumab 3 mg/kg intravenously every 2 weeks. Study-level findings and limits: Prior to therapy, complete responders displayed diversity much like that of newly diagnosed patients.

Germline CDR1 reads KGHSH; CDR2 reads LQKENI. This CDR3 is built from 15 residues. Trimming took off 3 bases at V and 4 bases at J, with 15 bases between the two ends. Concerning this clone: The antigen is not known.

The time point: cycle 4 day 1 (C4D1), after more than five weeks of nivolumab. Each patient experienced a relapse that followed autologous stem cell transplantation, and brentuximab vedotin exposure varied. Complete response, partial response or progressive disease constituted the best responses recorded. The method was immunoSEQ multiplex PCR; TCRdb's version includes in-frame clones alone and lacks a portion of them. The sample shows 40,000 to 55,000 clones, 80% of them seen only once. The sequencing here drew on peripheral blood mononuclear cells (PBMCs), taken before the fourth cycle of nivolumab. V and J are TRBV18 and TRBJ1-1; a weak D match, TRBD1 (6 bases). The origin of this receptor is a human donor with classical Hodgkin lymphoma. The CDR3 reads CASSPRQVSGTEAFF. The CDR3 coding sequence is TGTGCCAGCTCACCTAGACAGGTATCGGGCACTGAAGCTTTCTTT.